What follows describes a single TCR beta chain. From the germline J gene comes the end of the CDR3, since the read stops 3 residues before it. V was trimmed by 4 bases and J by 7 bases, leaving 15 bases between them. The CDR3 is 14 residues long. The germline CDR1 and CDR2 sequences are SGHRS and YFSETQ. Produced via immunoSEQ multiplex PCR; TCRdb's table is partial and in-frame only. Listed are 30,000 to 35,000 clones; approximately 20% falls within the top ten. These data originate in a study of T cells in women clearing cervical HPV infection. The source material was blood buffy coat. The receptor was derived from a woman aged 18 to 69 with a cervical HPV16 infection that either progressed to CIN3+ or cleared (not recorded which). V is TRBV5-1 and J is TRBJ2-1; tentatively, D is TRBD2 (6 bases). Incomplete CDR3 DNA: TGCGCCAGCAGCCCGGACTACTTGGGGAATGAG. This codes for CASSPDYLGNE. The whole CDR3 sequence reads CASSPDYLGNEQFF. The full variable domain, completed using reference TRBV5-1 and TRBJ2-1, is KAGVTQTPRYLIKTRGQQVTLSCSPISGHRSVSWYQQTPGQGLQFLFEYFSETQRNKGNFPGRFSGRQFSNSRSEMNVSTLELGDSALYLCASSPDYLGNEQFFGPGTRLTVL.